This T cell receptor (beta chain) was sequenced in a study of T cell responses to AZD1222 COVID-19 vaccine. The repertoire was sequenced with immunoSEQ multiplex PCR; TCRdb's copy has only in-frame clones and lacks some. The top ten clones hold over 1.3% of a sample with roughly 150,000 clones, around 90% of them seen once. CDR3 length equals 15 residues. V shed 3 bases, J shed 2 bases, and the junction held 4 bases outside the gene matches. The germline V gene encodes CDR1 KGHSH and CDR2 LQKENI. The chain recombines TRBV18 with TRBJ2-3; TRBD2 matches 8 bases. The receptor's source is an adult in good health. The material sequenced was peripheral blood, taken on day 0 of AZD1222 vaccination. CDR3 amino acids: CASSPSGTLTDTQYF. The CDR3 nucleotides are TGTGCCAGCTCACCTAGCGGGACACTCACAGATACGCAGTATTTT. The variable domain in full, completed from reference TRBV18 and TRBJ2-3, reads NAGVMQNPRHLVRRRGQEARLRCSPMKGHSHVYWYRQLPEEGLKFMVYLQKENIIDESGMPKERFSAEFPKEGPSILRIQQVVRGDSAAYFCASSPSGTLTDTQYFGPGTRLTVL.